By sample fraction, the clone carrying this T cell receptor (beta chain) is medium-sized (0.01 to 0.1%). No antigen is known for it. The time point here: sample taken at primary tumor resection. The donor population consisted of approximately 70 patients with untreated, early-stage non-small cell lung cancer. Whole RNA, isolated from tumor, nontumor lung or frozen PBMC, was sequenced without prior sorting. These data come from a study of spatial heterogeneity in lung cancer. The study, taken as a whole, reports: Higher tumor mutation counts went along with higher counts of expanded intratumoral alpha and beta TCRs. The counts of expanded TCRs, ubiquitous and regional, tracked ubiquitous and regional nonsynonymous mutations, respectively.

TCRdb reprocessed the 5' RACE reads via MiXCR and lists one record per CDR3 protein. The table includes 2,500 to 3,500 distinct CDR3 sequences, roughly 12% detected once. Specimen: lung tumor tissue, collected at surgery. The sequence was collected from a female donor with early-stage non-small cell lung cancer.

CDR3 DNA: TGCAGTGTGAACGTAGAGACCCAGTACTTC. This encodes CSVNVETQYF. This rearrangement joins TRBV20-1 to TRBJ2-5; D gene uncertain. V dropped 7 bases and J dropped 4 bases, with 7 bases sitting between them. There are 10 residues in the CDR3. The germline V gene encodes CDR1 DFQATT and CDR2 SNEGSKA (reference sequence).